The 10 T cell receptor beta chains below all came from one sample that was sequenced in a study of blood T cell repertoires in COVID-19. Clones were sequenced by immunoSEQ multiplex PCR, and TCRdb holds only the in-frame ones, with some missing. The profile shows 150,000 to 200,000 clones, approximately 90% of them singletons. Sequencing used peripheral blood. The receptors shown here come from a woman aged 60-70 years who had recovered from COVID-19.

The CDR3 sequence is CASSPGRGGGDTGELFF. The CDR3, as DNA: TGTGCCAGCAGTCCTGGGAGAGGCGGGGGGGACACCGGGGAGCTGTTTTTT. The gene calls are TRBV27 and TRBJ2-2, with 9 bases that match TRBD2. V was pared by 5 bases and J by 3 bases, with 10 bases of the junction left unmatched. Germline V gene lookup returns CDR1 MNHEY and CDR2 SMNVEV (reference sequence). The CDR3 is 17 amino acids.

V gene TRBV5-1 combines with J gene TRBJ2-7; 9 positions agree with TRBD1. Trimming took 4 bases from V and 5 from J; bases not matched to a gene: 10. The CDR3 totals 15 residues. Per germline, CDR1 SGHRS and CDR2 YFSETQ. The chain's CDR3 is CASSPRTGVLHEQYF. The CDR3 DNA is TGCGCCAGCAGCCCGCGGACAGGGGTTTTGCACGAGCAGTACTTC.

The chain couples TRBV19 to TRBJ1-6; D possibly corresponds to TRBD1 (6 bases). Trimming cost V 2 bases and J 8 bases, with 10 bases left between them. CDR1 and CDR2 (germline): LNHDA, SQIVND (reference sequence). CDR3 length: 14 residues. The CDR3 sequence: CASSIQGPDSPLHF. The DNA of the CDR3 is TGTGCCAGTAGTATACAGGGGCCGGATTCACCCCTCCACTTT.

The rearrangement uses TRBV6-4 and TRBJ2-1; tentative D call: TRBD1 (6 bases). The V end lost 3 bases, the J end lost 1 base, and 16 bases lay between the germline ends. The CDR3 runs to 17 residues. CDR1 MRHNA and CDR2 SNTAGT come from the germline V gene. CDR3 nucleotides: TGTGCCAGCAGTGATCCGGCACCACAGGGTTCCTACAATGAGCAGTTCTTC. Amino acid sequence: CASSDPAPQGSYNEQFF.

V usage is TRBV5-1 and J usage is TRBJ2-5; 7 positions match TRBD2. With 3 bases clipped from V and 5 bases from J, the junction kept 7 bases outside the gene matches. There are 14 residues in the CDR3. The germline V gene has CDR1 SGHRS and CDR2 YFSETQ. The CDR3 coding sequence is TGCGCCAGCAGCTCGGGGAGGGGCGGCGAGACCCAGTACTTC. Its translation: CASSSGRGGETQYF.

The chain couples TRBV18 to TRBJ1-2; D is perhaps TRBD1 (5 bases). CDR1 KGHSH and CDR2 LQKENI come from the germline V gene. The CDR3 runs to 15 residues. The V end lost 4 bases, the J end lost 6 bases, and 18 bases lay between the germline ends. DNA of the CDR3: TGTGCCAGCTCACGATCCCTAGGATCGGGGGATGGCTACACCTTC. The encoded protein is CASSRSLGSGDGYTF.

V usage is TRBV14 and J usage is TRBJ2-5; 11 positions agree with TRBD2. Germline CDR1 and CDR2: SGHDN and FVKESK. Unmatched junction bases numbered 12, after V lost 4 bases and J lost 5 bases. The CDR3 is 17 residues long. The DNA of the CDR3 is TGTGCCAGCAGCCGACAGATTAGCGGGGGGGCCGAGGAGACCCAGTACTTC. Translating it yields CASSRQISGGAEETQYF.

Details on this clone: This may come from a read error, since a much larger clone is one base off. DNA for the CDR3: TGTGCCAGCAGTCGACTAGCGGGATACAATGAGCAGTTCTTC. Its protein product is CASSRLAGYNEQFF. The chain uses TRBV6-4 and TRBJ2-1, with TRBD2 matching 11 bases. The germline V gene has CDR1 MRHNA and CDR2 SNTAGT. The CDR3 length is 14 residues. With 5 bases clipped from V and 4 bases from J, the junction kept 1 base outside the gene matches.

V and J are TRBV7-6 and TRBJ2-3; no clear D. The CDR3 runs to 11 residues. Germline CDR1 SGHVS, CDR2 FNYEAQ. V shed 4 bases and J shed 6 bases, with 5 bases lying between them. CDR3 sequence: CASSSSDTQYF. CDR3 DNA sequence: TGTGCCAGCAGCTCTTCCGATACGCAGTATTTT.

This clone was detected once. The rearrangement joins TRBV27 to TRBJ2-2; D is perhaps TRBD1 (6 bases). Trimming took 8 bases from V and 5 from J, leaving 12 bases between them. CDR3 size: 13 residues. CDR1 and CDR2 from the germline V gene are MNHEY and SMNVEV (reference sequence). CDR3 protein: CASGTLQTGELFF. CDR3 nucleotides: TGTGCCAGCGGGACACTTCAAACCGGGGAGCTGTTTTTT.